A selection of T cell receptor beta chains follows, all from one sample in a study of cytomegalovirus exposure and HLA in healthy donors. Clones were read by immunoSEQ multiplex PCR, and TCRdb kept only the in-frame ones, dropping some. The data contain some 190,000 clones, about 82% of them singletons. The sample consisted of PBMCs. The receptor set was obtained from a woman in her twenties or thirties in good health and CMV-seronegative. CDR3s include the opening cysteine and the closing phenylalanine or tryptophan. D genes are given only for firm matches. Only some rows state a clone size, as once, few, many or a class for expanded clones.

J gene,CDR3 length,V gene,clone size,D gene,CDR3 DNA,CDR3 protein
TRBJ2-1,15,TRBV9,-,-,TGTGCCAGCAGCGTCCTGGTACAGGGGGGGGATGAGCAGTTCTTC,CASSVLVQGGDEQFF
TRBJ1-2,14,TRBV5-6,few,-,TGTGCCAGCAGCTTGGGTCAGAACAACTATGGCTACACCTTC,CASSLGQNNYGYTF
TRBJ1-4,14,TRBV9,-,-,TGTGCCAGCAGCGTAACAGGGTATGAGGAAAAACTGTTTTTT,CASSVTGYEEKLFF
TRBJ1-5,13,TRBV4-1,-,-,TGCGCCAGCAGCCAAGCGGGAAGTCAGCCCCAGCATTTT,CASSQAGSQPQHF
TRBJ2-5,16,TRBV12-5,-,TRBD1,TGTGCTAGTGGCCGGCCGGGACAGGGAGCCCAAGAGACCCAGTACTTC,CASGRPGQGAQETQYF
TRBJ1-1,18,TRBV4-1,-,TRBD1,TGCGCCAGCAGCCAACCACAGGGGCTATTTAAGGGGAACACTGAAGCTTTCTTT,CASSQPQGLFKGNTEAFF
TRBJ2-7,14,TRBV7-2,-,-,TGTGCCAGCAGCTTATACAGGGACTCCTACGAGCAGTACTTC,CASSLYRDSYEQYF
TRBJ1-5,14,TRBV19,-,-,TGTGCCAGCGGTATGGTCGGTAGCAATCAGCCCCAGCATTTT,CASGMVGSNQPQHF
TRBJ1-2,21,TRBV4-3,-,-,TGCGCCAGCAGCCAAGACTTGGTCCAATTCCTTTCACACGGGGGGGAATATGGCTACACCTTC,CASSQDLVQFLSHGGEYGYTF
TRBJ1-4,16,TRBV19,-,-,TGTGCCAGTAGTATGCTTTTGGGCTCAACTAATGAAAAACTGTTTTTT,CASSMLLGSTNEKLFF
TRBJ1-1,17,TRBV4-3,-,-,TGCGCCAGCAGCCAAGTTCTACCTTGGACAGTGAAATGTGAAGCTTTCTTT,CASSQVLPWTVKCEAFF
TRBJ2-5,14,TRBV6-1,-,-,TGTATCACCACAGGCAGGGATTTCGAAGAGGCCCAGTACTTC,CITTGRDFEEAQYF
TRBJ2-4,14,TRBV2,once,-,TGTGCCAGCATTCCGGACAGCCCCAAAAACATTCAGTACTTC,CASIPDSPKNIQYF
TRBJ2-3,10,TRBV29-1,-,TRBD2,TGCAGCGGGATGGGGGAGGGGCAGTATTTT,CSGMGEGQYF
TRBJ1-1,15,TRBV18,-,-,TGTGCCAGCTCACCAAAAGGGGCGATAGACACTGAAGCTTTCTTT,CASSPKGAIDTEAFF
TRBJ2-3,15,TRBV5-1,-,-,TGCGCCAGCAGCTTGACAGGGTCCCTCACAGATACGCAGTATTTT,CASSLTGSLTDTQYF
TRBJ2-7,14,TRBV19,once,-,TGTGCCAGTAGTATTTTAGGGGCCTCCTACGAGCAGTACTTC,CASSILGASYEQYF
TRBJ2-4,13,TRBV7-9,-,-,TGTGCCAGCGGGAGTCTAGCCAAAAACATTCAGTACTTC,CASGSLAKNIQYF
TRBJ1-6,12,TRBV30,-,-,TGTGCCTGGAGTGGGGCCGGTTCACCCCTCCACTTT,CAWSGAGSPLHF
TRBJ1-1,15,TRBV9,-,TRBD1,TGTGCCAGCAGCGTAGAGGGACAGGGCTACACTGAAGCTTTCTTT,CASSVEGQGYTEAFF
TRBJ2-1,15,TRBV9,once,-,TGTGCCAGCAGCGTAGGCCGGGGGGCCTCCAATGAGCAGTTCTTC,CASSVGRGASNEQFF
TRBJ1-3,16,TRBV6-6,-,TRBD1,TGTGCCAGCAGTTACACCACAGGGGGATCTGGAAACACCATATATTTT,CASSYTTGGSGNTIYF
TRBJ1-2,13,TRBV25-1,-,-,TGTGCCAGCCGGCAGCAGGGAGGAGATGGCTACACCTTC,CASRQQGGDGYTF
TRBJ1-1,14,TRBV29-1,-,TRBD1,TGCAGCGTGGGGCAGGGGGTGGTGAACACTGAAGCTTTCTTT,CSVGQGVVNTEAFF
TRBJ2-7,14,TRBV5-6,once,-,TGTGCCAGCAGCTTGTATCCAGGCTCCTACGAGCAGTACTTC,CASSLYPGSYEQYF
TRBJ2-3,18,TRBV7-2,-,-,TGTGCCAGCAGCTTTAGTACACGCTTGCCGGGGGGCACAGATACGCAGTATTTT,CASSFSTRLPGGTDTQYF
TRBJ1-5,15,TRBV27,-,-,TGTGCCAGCAGGGGTACGGGGTATAGCAATCAGCCCCAGCATTTT,CASRGTGYSNQPQHF
TRBJ2-3,16,TRBV4-2,-,-,TGTGCCAGCAGCCAAGAGCCCCCAGGTAGCACAGATACGCAGTATTTT,CASSQEPPGSTDTQYF
TRBJ1-1,14,TRBV19,-,-,TGTGCCAGTAGTCCGGGGGGCGAGGGCACTGAAGCTTTCTTT,CASSPGGEGTEAFF
TRBJ2-3,17,TRBV7-3,-,TRBD2,TGTGCCAGCAGCTTAGGGCTAGCGGGGGGCACTACAGATACGCAGTATTTT,CASSLGLAGGTTDTQYF
TRBJ2-5,15,TRBV4-1,-,TRBD2,TGCGCCAGCAAACCAATCGGGACTAATAAAGAGACCCAGTACTTC,CASKPIGTNKETQYF
TRBJ2-7,12,TRBV10-1,-,-,TGCGCCAGCAGGGCTACCGGGGGAGAGCAGTACTTC,CASRATGGEQYF
TRBJ2-3,13,TRBV25-1,few,-,TGTGCCAGCAGTGGACAGACCACAGATACGCAGTATTTT,CASSGQTTDTQYF
TRBJ1-6,15,TRBV9,-,-,TGTGCCAGCAGCGTACTCGACAGCATAGGTTCACCCCTCCACTTT,CASSVLDSIGSPLHF
TRBJ1-6,16,TRBV7-2,-,-,TGTGCCAGCAGCTTAGCGTCGACAGTCCGCAATTCACCCCTCCACTTT,CASSLASTVRNSPLHF
TRBJ1-1,13,TRBV29-1,-,-,TGCAGCGTCCCACCGCGGGAAAACACTGAAGCTTTCTTT,CSVPPRENTEAFF
TRBJ1-5,16,TRBV2,few,TRBD1,TGTGCCAGCAGTCCGGACAGGGGTAGAGGCAATCAGCCCCAGCATTTT,CASSPDRGRGNQPQHF
TRBJ1-2,17,TRBV25-1,-,TRBD1,TGTGCCAGCAATATACCCCACTCCGGGACAGGGGACTATGGCTACACCTTC,CASNIPHSGTGDYGYTF
TRBJ1-1,14,TRBV27,-,-,TGTGCCAGCAGATCCCGGTTATCGAAGACTGAAGCTTTCTTT,CASRSRLSKTEAFF
TRBJ1-5,11,TRBV21-1,-,-,TGTGCCAGCATCGCAGGGCAGCCCCAGCATTTT,CASIAGQPQHF
TRBJ2-5,15,TRBV7-2,-,TRBD2,TGTGCCAGCAGCTTACGCGGGGGAAGCCAAGAGACCCAGTACTTC,CASSLRGGSQETQYF
TRBJ1-2,14,TRBV5-1,once,TRBD1,TGCGCCAGCAGCGCCGACAGGGGCCTGTATGGCTACACCTTC,CASSADRGLYGYTF
TRBJ2-7,16,TRBV19,-,TRBD1,TGTGCCAGTAGTATCCGAACAGGGGGTTACTCCTACGAGCAGTACTTC,CASSIRTGGYSYEQYF
TRBJ1-2,15,TRBV7-9,-,TRBD1,TGTGCCAGCAGCTCCAGGACAGGGACTAACTATGGCTACACCTTC,CASSSRTGTNYGYTF
TRBJ2-7,13,TRBV11-2,once,-,TGTGCCAGCAGCTTAGGGGCCGGGGGCGAGCAGTACTTC,CASSLGAGGEQYF
TRBJ1-6,14,TRBV7-3,-,-,TGTGCCAGCAGCCCCGGGAGGGGGGGTTCACCCCTCCACTTT,CASSPGRGGSPLHF
TRBJ2-2,15,TRBV9,once,-,TGTGCCAGCAGCCCCCGGGACACAAACACCGGGGAGCTGTTTTTT,CASSPRDTNTGELFF
TRBJ2-1,13,TRBV2,-,-,TGTGCCAGCAACGGCCAGCAGGTGAATGAGCAGTTCTTC,CASNGQQVNEQFF